Listed below are T cell receptor beta chains from one sample, sequenced in a study of PD-1 blockade in classical Hodgkin lymphoma. Here immunoSEQ multiplex PCR was the method, and the copy in TCRdb shows in-frame clones only, minus some. The data hold about 46,000 clones, with around 66% observed a single time. The sequencing used peripheral blood mononuclear cells (PBMCs), collected at baseline. These receptors originate from a human donor with classical Hodgkin lymphoma. Each CDR3 is given with its conserved first and last residue. D genes are given only for firm matches. Only part of the rows carry a size: once, few, many, or a class if the clone is expanded.

j_call v_call clone_size d_call cdr3_nt cdr3_aa
TRBJ2-1 TRBV5-1 NA NA TGCGCCAGCAGCTTTCGGGTTTCCTCCTACAATGAGCAGTTCTTC CASSFRVSSYNEQFF
TRBJ2-7 TRBV5-6 NA NA TGTGCCAGCAGTCCTACCGAGCTGACCGTGCAGTACTTC CASSPTELTVQYF
TRBJ1-6 TRBV28 NA TRBD1 TGTGCCAGCAGTTTAGGACAGGGGTATCGTTCACCCCTCCACTTT CASSLGQGYRSPLHF
TRBJ1-2 TRBV5-5 few NA TGTGCCAGCAGTTATGGGTGGGGAGCCTATGGCTACACCTTC CASSYGWGAYGYTF
TRBJ2-7 TRBV7-2 NA NA TGTGCCAGCAGCTCGGAGGGTAGCGGAGGCCACGAGCAGTACTTC CASSSEGSGGHEQYF
TRBJ1-2 TRBV18 NA NA TGTGCCAGCTCACCCCAGAAAAACTATGGCTACACCTTC CASSPQKNYGYTF
TRBJ1-5 TRBV6-6 NA NA TGTGCCAGCAGTTACTTAAGTCAGCCCCAGCATTTT CASSYLSQPQHF
TRBJ1-1 TRBV27 NA TRBD1 TGTGCCAGCAGTACGATGGACAGGGCAAACACTGAAGCTTTCTTT CASSTMDRANTEAFF
TRBJ1-1 TRBV19 NA NA TGTGCCACGCAGGGTTGGACTGAAGCTTTCTTT CATQGWTEAFF
TRBJ2-7 TRBV9 NA TRBD2 TGTGCCAGCAGCCCCCAATCGTCGGGAGGGCGATACGAGCAGTACTTC CASSPQSSGGRYEQYF
TRBJ2-7 TRBV28 NA TRBD2 TGTGCCAGCAGGCTAGCGGGGGGCACCTACGAGCAGTACTTC CASRLAGGTYEQYF
TRBJ1-1 TRBV30 NA NA TGTGCCTGGACCCATACCGGGACGGCTATGAACACTGAAGCTTTCTTT CAWTHTGTAMNTEAFF
TRBJ1-5 TRBV19 NA NA TGTGCCAGTAGTATCGGTCCGTCGCAGGGTGACGGCAATCAGCCCCAGCATTTT CASSIGPSQGDGNQPQHF
TRBJ1-1 TRBV28 medium-sized NA TGTGCCAGCAGCCAGCCGTACACTGAAGCTTTCTTT CASSQPYTEAFF
TRBJ1-4 TRBV5-1 NA TRBD1 TGCGCCAGCAGCTTGGGACAGGGTGAAAAACTGTTTTTT CASSLGQGEKLFF
TRBJ2-1 TRBV7-2 NA TRBD2 TGTGCCAGCAGCTCGACTAGCGGGAGGGCCCGGGAGCAGTTCTTC CASSSTSGRAREQFF